This is a list of T cell receptor beta chains from one sample in a study of graft-versus-host responses after intestinal transplantation. Generated by immunoSEQ multiplex PCR, the TCRdb table keeps only in-frame clones and is missing some. The sample shows tens of thousands of clones, about 89% of them seen only once. The input for sequencing was PBMCs, taken 300 to 330 days after intestinal transplant. All receptors derive from a human patient who received an intestinal transplant, so some T cells may come from the graft donor. CDR3s include the opening cysteine and the closing phenylalanine or tryptophan. Fields, in order: CDR3 protein, V gene, clone size. Some rows have no size entry. The others give once, few or many, or a class for an expanded clone.

CAIRDAKADTQYF,TRBV10-3,-
CASSSPGTGILSPLHF,TRBV6-5,once
CASSFSGANVLTF,TRBV5-1,-
CASSLAGAGDTQYF,TRBV27,-
CASSFRPAGESEQFF,TRBV5-1,few
CSVATGDYQPQHF,TRBV29-1,-
CASSPTDRAANYGYTF,TRBV9,-
CASRLDRAEAFF,TRBV5-1,-
CASSSSSSGKGGEQFF,TRBV5-6,-
CASSHLQGAAEAFF,TRBV6-1,-
CASSHPGQGAYEQYF,TRBV18,-
CASSDHSEQYF,TRBV19,-
CSVGLATGPGVNVLTF,TRBV29-1,-
CASSPDRGAGNTIYF,TRBV5-6,once
CASSSLADTTDTQYF,TRBV28,-
CASSLAEVADTGELFF,TRBV5-6,-
CASSIGPTAGGQYF,TRBV19,-
CASSETSGSPGTQYF,TRBV2,-
CASSQALGLAGGGGNTGELFF,TRBV27,-
CASSLQGTYEQYF,TRBV5-1,once
CASSSSTSAYANTGELFF,TRBV27,-
CASSIQGSGNTIYF,TRBV28,-
CASKTNTGELFF,TRBV25-1,-
CSVDGGNTIYF,TRBV29-1,-
CASSSTGSGEKLFF,TRBV11-2,once
CASSPDNPNTGELFF,TRBV7-9,-
CASSQGSGYEQYF,TRBV4-1,-
CASSPQRGAYNEQFF,TRBV5-6,-
CASSLGGTDEQYF,TRBV6-5,-
CASSLGQSGSGTQYF,TRBV5-1,-
CASSFRDRHGYTF,TRBV7-6,-
CASSGLAGYEQYF,TRBV18,-
CASTEGNTGNTEAFF,TRBV28,-
CASSLDGTKNYGYTF,TRBV5-1,few
CASSVDSSNEKLFF,TRBV9,once
CASSSTGGDEKLFF,TRBV7-6,-
CASSPRRKNTEAFF,TRBV21-1,few
CASSYLPPTDTQYF,TRBV6-5,-
CASSSGQAINYGYTF,TRBV5-1,-
CASRRGTGLLNTEAFF,TRBV7-9,-
CASSQSNYGYTF,TRBV4-2,-
CASSQEELIQETQYF,TRBV4-1,-
CASSSPGLADSPLHF,TRBV6-5,-
CASSRSPSYNEQFF,TRBV7-3,once
CARPLGARELETQYF,TRBV21-1,-
CASSQQGTEAFF,TRBV4-1,-
CASSTITGGGKAFF,TRBV11-2,-
CSASPGGGYTF,TRBV20-1,-
CASSEARNTGTLRVQYF,TRBV6-1,-
CASSFRYEQYF,TRBV28,-